This record covers a single TCR beta chain. These data come from a study of Graves' ophthalmopathy and Graves' hyperthyroidism. RNA transcripts served as template for amplifying TCR beta CDR3 sequences. Following a first-round RT-PCR that used HTBI primers, a second-round multiplex PCR was carried out. Each CDR3 protein is one row after TCRdb ran MiXCR on the multiplex PCR reads. The repertoire includes around 400,000 distinct CDR3 sequences, 20% to 25% of them detected once, and roughly 3.2% sits in the top ten. The material sequenced was peripheral blood. This receptor was identified in a woman younger than 30 with stable Graves' hyperthyroidism.

The CDR3 DNA follows: TGTGCCAGCGGTAAGGACAGGGGGAGCCACGAGCAGTACTTC. Protein sequence: CASGKDRGSHEQYF. J is TRBJ2-7 and V is TRBV6-1, with TRBD1 matching 10 bases. Trimming removed 8 bases from V and 5 bases from J; junction bases left unmatched: 9. Germline V gene sequence: CDR1 MNHNS, CDR2 SASEGT. The CDR3 is 14 amino acids.